This entry is about one TCR beta chain. Its antigen is unidentified. The sample originates from a study of T cell responses to AZD1222 COVID-19 vaccine. Study-level results: Dominant at 160-218 and 743-854, vaccine-associated CD4 TCRs also spanned spike. A mostly white British donor set with more females was recruited, and clonal diversity was possibly underestimated. Vaccination with two AZD1222 doses was followed by a rise in Spike-specific TCR breadth and depth. Within unmutated variant regions lay the reported targets of nearly half of spike-specific TCRs.

The repertoire was sequenced with immunoSEQ multiplex PCR; TCRdb's copy has only in-frame clones and lacks some. The sample has over 110,000 clones, under 95% seen once. Trimming stripped 4 bases from V and 4 bases from J, with 13 bases between. The CDR3 totals 14 residues. Germline V gives CDR1 SGDLS, CDR2 YYNGEE. Sequencing was performed on peripheral blood, taken on day 0 of AZD1222 vaccination. The receptor was derived from an adult in good health. The V gene is TRBV9, the J gene TRBJ2-3; no reliable D call. CDR3 bases: TGTGCCAGCAGCCTCACCTGGAGCGCAGATACGCAGTATTTT. Translated: CASSLTWSADTQYF.